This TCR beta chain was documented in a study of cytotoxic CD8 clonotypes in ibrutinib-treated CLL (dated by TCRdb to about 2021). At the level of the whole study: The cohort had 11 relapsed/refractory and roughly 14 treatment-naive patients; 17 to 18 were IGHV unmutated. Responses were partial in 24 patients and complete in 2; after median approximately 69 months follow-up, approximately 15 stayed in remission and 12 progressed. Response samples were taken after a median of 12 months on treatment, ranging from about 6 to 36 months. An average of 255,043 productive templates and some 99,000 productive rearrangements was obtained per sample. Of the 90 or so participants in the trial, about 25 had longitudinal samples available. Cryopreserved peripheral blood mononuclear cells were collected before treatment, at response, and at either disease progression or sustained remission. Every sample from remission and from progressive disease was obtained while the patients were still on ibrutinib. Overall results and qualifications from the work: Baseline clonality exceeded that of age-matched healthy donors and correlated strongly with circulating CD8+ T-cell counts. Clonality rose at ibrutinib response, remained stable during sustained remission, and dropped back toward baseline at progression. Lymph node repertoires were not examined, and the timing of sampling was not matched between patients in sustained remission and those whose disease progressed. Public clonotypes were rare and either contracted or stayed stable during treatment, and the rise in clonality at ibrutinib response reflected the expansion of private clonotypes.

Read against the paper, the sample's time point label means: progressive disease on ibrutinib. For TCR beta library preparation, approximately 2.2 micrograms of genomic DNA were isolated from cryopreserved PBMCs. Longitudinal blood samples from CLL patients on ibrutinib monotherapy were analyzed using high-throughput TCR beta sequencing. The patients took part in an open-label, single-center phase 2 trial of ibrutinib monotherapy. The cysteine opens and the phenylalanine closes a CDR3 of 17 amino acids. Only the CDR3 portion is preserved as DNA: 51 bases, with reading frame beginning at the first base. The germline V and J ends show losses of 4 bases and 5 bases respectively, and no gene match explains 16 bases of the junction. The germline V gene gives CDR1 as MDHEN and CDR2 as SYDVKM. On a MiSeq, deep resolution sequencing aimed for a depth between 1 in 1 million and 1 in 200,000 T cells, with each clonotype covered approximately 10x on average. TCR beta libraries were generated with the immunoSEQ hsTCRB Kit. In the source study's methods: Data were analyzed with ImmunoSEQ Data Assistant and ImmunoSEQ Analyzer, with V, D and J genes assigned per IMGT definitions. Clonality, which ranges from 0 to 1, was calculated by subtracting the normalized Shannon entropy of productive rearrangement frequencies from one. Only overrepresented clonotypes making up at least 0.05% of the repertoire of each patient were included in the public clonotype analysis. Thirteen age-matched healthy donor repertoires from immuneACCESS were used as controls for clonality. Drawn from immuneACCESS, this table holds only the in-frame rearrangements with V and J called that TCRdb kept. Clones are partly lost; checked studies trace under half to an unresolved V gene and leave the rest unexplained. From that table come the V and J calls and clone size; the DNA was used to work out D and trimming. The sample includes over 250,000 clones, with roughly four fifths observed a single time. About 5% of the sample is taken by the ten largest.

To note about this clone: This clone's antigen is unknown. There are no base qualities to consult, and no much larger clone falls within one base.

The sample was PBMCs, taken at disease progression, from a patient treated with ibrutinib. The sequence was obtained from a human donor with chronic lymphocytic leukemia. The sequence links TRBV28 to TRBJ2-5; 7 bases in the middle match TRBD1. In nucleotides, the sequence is TGTGCCAGCAGTTCCTCGACAGGGCGTTCTATGTCGGAGACCCAGTACTTC. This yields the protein CASSSSTGRSMSETQYF.